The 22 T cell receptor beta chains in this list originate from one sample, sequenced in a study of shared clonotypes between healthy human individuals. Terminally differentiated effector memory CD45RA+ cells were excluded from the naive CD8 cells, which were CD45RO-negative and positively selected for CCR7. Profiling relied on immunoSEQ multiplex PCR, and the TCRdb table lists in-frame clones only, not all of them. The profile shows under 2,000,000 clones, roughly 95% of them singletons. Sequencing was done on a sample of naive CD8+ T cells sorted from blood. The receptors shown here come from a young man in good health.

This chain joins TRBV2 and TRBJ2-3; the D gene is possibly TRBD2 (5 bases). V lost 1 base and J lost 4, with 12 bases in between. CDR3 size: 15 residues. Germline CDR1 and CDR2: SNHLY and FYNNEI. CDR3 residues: CASSEGASNADTQYF. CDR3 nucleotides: TGTGCCAGCAGTGAAGGGGCTAGCAACGCAGATACGCAGTATTTT.

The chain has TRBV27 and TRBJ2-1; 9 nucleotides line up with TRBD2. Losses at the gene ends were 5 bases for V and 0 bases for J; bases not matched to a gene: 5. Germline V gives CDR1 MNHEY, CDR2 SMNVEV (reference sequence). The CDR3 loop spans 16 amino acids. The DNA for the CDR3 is TGTGCCAGCAGTAGGGGACTAGCCAGCTCCTACAATGAGCAGTTCTTC. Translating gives CASSRGLASSYNEQFF.

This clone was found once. The CDR3: CASSLLYGFTDTQYF. In DNA, the CDR3 is TGTGCCAGCAGCTTATTATATGGATTCACAGATACGCAGTATTTT. This rearrangement joins TRBV7-8 to TRBJ2-3, with D unclear. The CDR3 sequence is 15 residues long. Germline CDR1 SGHVS, CDR2 FQNEAQ. Trimming took 2 bases from V and 2 from J, leaving 11 bases between them.

The CDR3, as DNA: TGTGCCAGCTCACCGCTTACCGGGACAGAGAGCACAGATACGCAGTATTTT. This encodes CASSPLTGTESTDTQYF. The gene calls are TRBV18 and TRBJ2-3, with TRBD1 matching 7 bases. Germline CDR1 reads KGHSH; CDR2 reads LQKENI. The CDR3 runs 17 residues. V lost 3 bases and J lost 0; bases outside the gene matches: 9.

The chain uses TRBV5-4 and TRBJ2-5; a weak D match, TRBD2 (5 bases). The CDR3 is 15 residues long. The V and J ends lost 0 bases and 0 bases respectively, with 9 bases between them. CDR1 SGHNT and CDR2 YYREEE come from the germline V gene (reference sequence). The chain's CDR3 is CASSLGPTNQETQYF. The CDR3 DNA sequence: TGTGCCAGCAGCTTGGGGCCGACTAACCAAGAGACCCAGTACTTC.

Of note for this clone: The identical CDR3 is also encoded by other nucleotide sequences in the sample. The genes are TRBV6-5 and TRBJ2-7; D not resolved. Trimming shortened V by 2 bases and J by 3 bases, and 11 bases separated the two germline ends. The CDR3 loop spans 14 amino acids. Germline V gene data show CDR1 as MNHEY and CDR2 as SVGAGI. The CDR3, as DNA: TGTGCCAGCAGTTACGGCGTCGGCAACTACGAGCAGTACTTC. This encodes CASSYGVGNYEQYF.

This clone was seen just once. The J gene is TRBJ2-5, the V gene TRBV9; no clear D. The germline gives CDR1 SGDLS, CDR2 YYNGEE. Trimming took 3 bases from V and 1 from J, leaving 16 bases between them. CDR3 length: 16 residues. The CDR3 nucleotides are TGTGCCAGCAGCGCCCACGACGTTGTATCCCAAGAGACCCAGTACTTC. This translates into CASSAHDVVSQETQYF.

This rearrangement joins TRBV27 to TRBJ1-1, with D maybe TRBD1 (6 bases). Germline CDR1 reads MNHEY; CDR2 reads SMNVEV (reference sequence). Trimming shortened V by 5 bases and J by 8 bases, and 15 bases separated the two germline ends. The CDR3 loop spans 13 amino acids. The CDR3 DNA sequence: TGTGCCAGCAGTCCGACGGGACAAGACGAAGCTTTCTTT. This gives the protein CASSPTGQDEAFF.

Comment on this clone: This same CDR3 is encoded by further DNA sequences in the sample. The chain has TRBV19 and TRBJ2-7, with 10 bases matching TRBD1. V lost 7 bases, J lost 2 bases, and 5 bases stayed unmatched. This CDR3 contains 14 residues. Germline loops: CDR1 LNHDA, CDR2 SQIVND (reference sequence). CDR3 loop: CASTPGQGPYEQYF. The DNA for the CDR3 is TGTGCCAGTACTCCGGGACAGGGGCCCTACGAGCAGTACTTC.

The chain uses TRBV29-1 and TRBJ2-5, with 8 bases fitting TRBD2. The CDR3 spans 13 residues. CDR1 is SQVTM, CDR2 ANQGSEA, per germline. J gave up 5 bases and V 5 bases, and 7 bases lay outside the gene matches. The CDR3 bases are TGCAGCGTTCTCGGGGGGGCCCGGGAGACCCAGTACTTC. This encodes CSVLGGARETQYF.

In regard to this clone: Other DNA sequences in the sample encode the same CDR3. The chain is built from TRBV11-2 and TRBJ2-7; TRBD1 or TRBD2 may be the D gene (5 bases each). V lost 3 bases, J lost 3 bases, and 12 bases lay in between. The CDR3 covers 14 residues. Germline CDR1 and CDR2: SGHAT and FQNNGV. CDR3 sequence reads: CASSFGTAYYEQYF. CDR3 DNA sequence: TGTGCCAGCAGCTTCGGGACGGCCTACTACGAGCAGTACTTC.

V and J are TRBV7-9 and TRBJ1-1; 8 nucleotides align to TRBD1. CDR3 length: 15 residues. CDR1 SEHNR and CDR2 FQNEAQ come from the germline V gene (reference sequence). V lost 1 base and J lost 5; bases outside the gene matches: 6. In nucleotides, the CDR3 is TGTGCCAGCAGCTTAGGAGGCAGGGGGCCAACTGAAGCTTTCTTT. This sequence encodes CASSLGGRGPTEAFF.

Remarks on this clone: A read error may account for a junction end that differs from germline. The CDR3 sequence: CAWRRWGLDGYERYF. In DNA form, the CDR3 reads TGTGCCTGGAGGAGGTGGGGACTAGACGGGTACGAGCGGTACTTC. This chain connects TRBV30 to TRBJ2-7; TRBD2 matches at 8 bases. The CDR3 has 15 residues. Germline V lookup: CDR1 GTSNPN, CDR2 SVGIG (reference sequence).

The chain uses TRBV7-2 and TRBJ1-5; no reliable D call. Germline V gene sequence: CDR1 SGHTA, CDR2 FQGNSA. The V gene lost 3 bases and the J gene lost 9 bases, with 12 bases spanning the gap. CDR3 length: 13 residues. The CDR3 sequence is CASSLWTQWPQHF. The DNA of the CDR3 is TGTGCCAGCAGCTTGTGGACCCAATGGCCCCAGCATTTT.

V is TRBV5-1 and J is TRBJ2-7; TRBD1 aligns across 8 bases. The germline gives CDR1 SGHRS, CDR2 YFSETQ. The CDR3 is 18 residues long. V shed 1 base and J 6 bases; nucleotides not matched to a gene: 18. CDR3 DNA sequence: TGCGCCAGCAGCTTGACCCCCCCGGACAGGGAGAGGGTTAGCGAGCAGTACTTC. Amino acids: CASSLTPPDRERVSEQYF.

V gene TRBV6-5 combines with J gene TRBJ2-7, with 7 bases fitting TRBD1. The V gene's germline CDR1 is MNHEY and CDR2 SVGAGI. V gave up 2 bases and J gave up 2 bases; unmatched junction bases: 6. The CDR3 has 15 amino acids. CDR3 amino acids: CASSYEGAEAYEQYF. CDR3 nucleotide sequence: TGTGCCAGCAGTTACGAGGGGGCTGAAGCCTACGAGCAGTACTTC.

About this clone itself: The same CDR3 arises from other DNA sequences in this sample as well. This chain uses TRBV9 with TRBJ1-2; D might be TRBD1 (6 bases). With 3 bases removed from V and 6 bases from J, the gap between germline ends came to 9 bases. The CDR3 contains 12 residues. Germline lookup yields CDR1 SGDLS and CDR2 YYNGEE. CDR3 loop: CASSGDRNGYTF. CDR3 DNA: TGTGCCAGCAGCGGAGACAGGAATGGCTACACCTTC.

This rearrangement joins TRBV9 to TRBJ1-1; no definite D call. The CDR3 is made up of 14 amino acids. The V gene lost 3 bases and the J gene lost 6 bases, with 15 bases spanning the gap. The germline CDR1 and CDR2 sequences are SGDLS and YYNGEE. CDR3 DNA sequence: TGTGCCAGCAGCGGCCTTCAAAGAGGCCCTGAAGCTTTCTTT. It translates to CASSGLQRGPEAFF.

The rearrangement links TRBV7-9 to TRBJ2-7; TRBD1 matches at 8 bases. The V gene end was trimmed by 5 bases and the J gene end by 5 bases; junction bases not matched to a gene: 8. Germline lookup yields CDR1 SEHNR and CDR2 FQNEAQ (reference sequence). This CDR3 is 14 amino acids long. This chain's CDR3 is CASSQDRAGDEQYF. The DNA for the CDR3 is TGTGCCAGCAGCCAGGACAGGGCAGGGGACGAGCAGTACTTC.

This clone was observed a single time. The CDR3: CASSGTGQSKYF. CDR3 bases: TGTGCCAGCAGCGGTACCGGACAATCCAAGTACTTC. The J gene is TRBJ2-4, the V gene TRBV5-6, with D possibly matching TRBD1 (5 bases). Germline lookup yields CDR1 SGHDT and CDR2 YYEEEE. The CDR3 length is 12 residues. The germline V and J ends were trimmed by 4 bases and 14 bases, with 16 bases remaining between them.

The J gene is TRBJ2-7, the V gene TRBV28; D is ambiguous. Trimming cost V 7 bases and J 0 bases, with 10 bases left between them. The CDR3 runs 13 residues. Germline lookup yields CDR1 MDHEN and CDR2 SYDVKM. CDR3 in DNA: TGTGCCAGCAACGAACGAAACTCCTACGAGCAGTACTTC. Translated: CASNERNSYEQYF.

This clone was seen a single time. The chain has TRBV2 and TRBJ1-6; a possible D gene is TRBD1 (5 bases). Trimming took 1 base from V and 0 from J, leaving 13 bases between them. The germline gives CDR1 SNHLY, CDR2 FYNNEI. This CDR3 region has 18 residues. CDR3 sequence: CASSEVFAGSSYNSPLHF. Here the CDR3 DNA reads TGTGCCAGCAGTGAAGTCTTTGCAGGGAGCTCCTATAATTCACCCCTCCACTTT. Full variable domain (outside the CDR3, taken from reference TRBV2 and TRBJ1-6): EPEVTQTPSHQVTQMGQEVILRCVPISNHLYFYWYRQILGQKVEFLVSFYNNEISEKSEIFDDQFSVERPDGSNFTLKIRSTKLEDSAMYFCASSEVFAGSSYNSPLHFGNGTRLTVT.